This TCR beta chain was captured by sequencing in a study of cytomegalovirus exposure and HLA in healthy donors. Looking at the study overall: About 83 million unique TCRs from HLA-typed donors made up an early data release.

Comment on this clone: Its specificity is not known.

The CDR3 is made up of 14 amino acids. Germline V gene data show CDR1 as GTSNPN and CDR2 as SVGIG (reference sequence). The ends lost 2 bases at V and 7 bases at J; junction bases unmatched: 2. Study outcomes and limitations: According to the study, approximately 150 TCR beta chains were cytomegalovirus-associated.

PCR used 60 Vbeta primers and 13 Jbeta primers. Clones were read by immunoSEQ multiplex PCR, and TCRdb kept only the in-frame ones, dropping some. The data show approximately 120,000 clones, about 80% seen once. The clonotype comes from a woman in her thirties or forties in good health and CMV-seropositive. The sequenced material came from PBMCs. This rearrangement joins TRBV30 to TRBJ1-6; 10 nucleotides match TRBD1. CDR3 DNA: TGTGCCTGGAGTTTGGGACAGGGGAATTCACCCCTCCACTTT. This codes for CAWSLGQGNSPLHF. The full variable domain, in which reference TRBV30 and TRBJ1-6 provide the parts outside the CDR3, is SQTIHQWPATLVQPVGSPLSLECTVEGTSNPNLYWYRQAAGRGLQLLFYSVGIGQISSEVPQNLSASRPQDRQFILSSKKLLLSDSGFYLCAWSLGQGNSPLHFGNGTRLTVT.